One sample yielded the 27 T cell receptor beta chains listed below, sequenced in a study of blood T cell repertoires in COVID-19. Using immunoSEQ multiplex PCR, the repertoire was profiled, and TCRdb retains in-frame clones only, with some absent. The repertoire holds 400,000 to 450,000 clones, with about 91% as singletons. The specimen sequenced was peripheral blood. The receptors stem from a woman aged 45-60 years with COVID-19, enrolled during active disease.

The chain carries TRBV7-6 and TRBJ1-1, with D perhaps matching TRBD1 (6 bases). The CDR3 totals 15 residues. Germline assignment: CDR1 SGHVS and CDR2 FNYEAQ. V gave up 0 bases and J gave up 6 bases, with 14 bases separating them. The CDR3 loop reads CASSLAAKGVSEAFF. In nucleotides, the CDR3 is TGTGCCAGCAGCTTAGCGGCCAAGGGGGTGTCTGAAGCTTTCTTT. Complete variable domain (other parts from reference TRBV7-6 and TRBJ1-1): GAGVSQSPRYKVTKRGQDVALRCDPISGHVSLYWYRQALGQGPEFLTYFNYEAQQDKSGLPNDRFSAERPEGSISTLTIQRTEQRDSAMYRCASSLAAKGVSEAFFGQGTRLTVV.

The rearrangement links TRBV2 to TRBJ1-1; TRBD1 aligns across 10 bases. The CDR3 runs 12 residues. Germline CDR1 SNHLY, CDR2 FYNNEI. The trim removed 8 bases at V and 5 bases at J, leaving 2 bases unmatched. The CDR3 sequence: CASGQGGTEAFF. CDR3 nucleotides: TGTGCCAGCGGACAGGGGGGGACTGAAGCTTTCTTT.

CDR3 amino acids: CASSLGQHSNQPQHF. The DNA of the CDR3 is TGCGCCAGCAGCTTGGGACAGCATAGCAATCAGCCCCAGCATTTT. The genes are TRBV5-1 and TRBJ1-5, with D tentatively TRBD1 (5 bases). This CDR3 has 15 amino acids. Trimming shortened V by 0 bases and J by 0 bases, and 7 bases separated the two germline ends. Germline V gives CDR1 SGHRS, CDR2 YFSETQ.

The CDR3 here is CASSWGRGGSTDTQYF. The CDR3 bases are TGTGCCAGCAGCTGGGGCCGCGGGGGTAGCACAGATACGCAGTATTTT. The rearrangement joins TRBV5-4 to TRBJ2-3, with TRBD2 matching 7 bases. Germline values: CDR1 SGHNT, CDR2 YYREEE (reference sequence). After removal of 3 bases from V and 0 bases from J, the junction contained 7 bases not matched to a gene. This CDR3 comprises 16 residues.

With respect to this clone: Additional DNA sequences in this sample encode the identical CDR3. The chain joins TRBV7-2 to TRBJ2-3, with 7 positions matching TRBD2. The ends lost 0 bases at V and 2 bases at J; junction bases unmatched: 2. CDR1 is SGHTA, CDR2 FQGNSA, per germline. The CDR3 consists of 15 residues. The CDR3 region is CASSLASGVTDTQYF. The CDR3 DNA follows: TGTGCCAGCAGCTTAGCCAGCGGGGTCACAGATACGCAGTATTTT.

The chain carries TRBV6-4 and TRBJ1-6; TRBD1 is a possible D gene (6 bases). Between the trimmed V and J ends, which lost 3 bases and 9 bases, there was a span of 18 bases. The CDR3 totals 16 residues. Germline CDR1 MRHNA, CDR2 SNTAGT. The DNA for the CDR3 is TGTGCCAGCAGTGAATCGGGGGCGGGAGGCGGTTCACCCCTCCACTTT. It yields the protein CASSESGAGGGSPLHF.

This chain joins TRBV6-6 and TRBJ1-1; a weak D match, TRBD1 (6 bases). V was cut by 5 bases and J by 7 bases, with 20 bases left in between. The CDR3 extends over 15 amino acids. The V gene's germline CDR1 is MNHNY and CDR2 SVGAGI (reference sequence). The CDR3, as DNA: TGTGCCAGCAGTAGAGATCGTAACACAGGGATTGAAGCTTTCTTT. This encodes CASSRDRNTGIEAFF.

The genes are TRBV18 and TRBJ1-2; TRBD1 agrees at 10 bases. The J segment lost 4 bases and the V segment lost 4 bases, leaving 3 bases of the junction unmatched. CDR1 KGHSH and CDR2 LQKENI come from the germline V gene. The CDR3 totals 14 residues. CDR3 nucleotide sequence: TGTGCCAGCTCACTGACAGGGGGCGCCTATGGCTACACCTTC. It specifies CASSLTGGAYGYTF.

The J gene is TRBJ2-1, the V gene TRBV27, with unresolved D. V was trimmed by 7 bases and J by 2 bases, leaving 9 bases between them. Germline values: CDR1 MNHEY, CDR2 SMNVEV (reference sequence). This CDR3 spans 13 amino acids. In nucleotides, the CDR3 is TGTGCCAGCATAGAGATGACCTACAATGAGCAGTTCTTC. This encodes CASIEMTYNEQFF.

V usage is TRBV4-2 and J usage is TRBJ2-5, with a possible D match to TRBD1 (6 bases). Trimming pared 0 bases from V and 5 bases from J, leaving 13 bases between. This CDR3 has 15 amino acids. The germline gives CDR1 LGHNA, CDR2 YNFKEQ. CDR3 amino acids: CASSQDWDISETQYF. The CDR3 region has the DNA TGTGCCAGCAGCCAAGACTGGGACATCTCCGAGACCCAGTACTTC.

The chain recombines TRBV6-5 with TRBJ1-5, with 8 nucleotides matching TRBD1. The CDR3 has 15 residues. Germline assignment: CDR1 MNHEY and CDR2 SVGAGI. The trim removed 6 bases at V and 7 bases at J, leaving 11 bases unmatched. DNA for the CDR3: TGTGCCAGCAGCCACAGGGGGGTGGTGGGGCAGCCCCAGCATTTT. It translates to CASSHRGVVGQPQHF.

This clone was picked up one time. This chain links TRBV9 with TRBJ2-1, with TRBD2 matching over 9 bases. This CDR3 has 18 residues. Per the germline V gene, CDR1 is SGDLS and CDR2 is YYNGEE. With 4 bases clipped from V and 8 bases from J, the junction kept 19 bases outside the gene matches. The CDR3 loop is CASSPPRGGGAPLDEQFF. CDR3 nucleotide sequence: TGTGCCAGCAGCCCCCCTCGGGGCGGGGGGGCCCCGCTCGATGAGCAGTTCTTC.

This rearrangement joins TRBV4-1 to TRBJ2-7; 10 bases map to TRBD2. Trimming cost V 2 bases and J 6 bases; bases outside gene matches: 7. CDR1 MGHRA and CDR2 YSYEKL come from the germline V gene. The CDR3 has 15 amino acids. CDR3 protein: CASSQPGLAPPEQYF. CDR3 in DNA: TGCGCCAGCAGCCAACCGGGACTAGCGCCGCCCGAGCAGTACTTC.

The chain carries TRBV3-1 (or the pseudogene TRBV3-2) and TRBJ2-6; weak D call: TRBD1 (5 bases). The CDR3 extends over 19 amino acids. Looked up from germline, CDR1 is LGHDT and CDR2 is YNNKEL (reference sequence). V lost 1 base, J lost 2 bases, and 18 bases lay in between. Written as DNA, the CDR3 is TGTGCCAGCAGCCAAGGGGTTTTTCGTGCAGGGCCTGGGGCCAACGTCCTGACTTTC. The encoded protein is CASSQGVFRAGPGANVLTF.

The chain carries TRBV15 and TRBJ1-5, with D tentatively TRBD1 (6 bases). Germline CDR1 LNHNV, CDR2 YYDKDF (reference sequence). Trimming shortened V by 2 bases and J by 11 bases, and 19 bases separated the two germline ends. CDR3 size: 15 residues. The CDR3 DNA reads TGTGCCACCAGCAGAACGGGCCGCCAAGGGACAACCCAGCATTTT. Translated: CATSRTGRQGTTQHF. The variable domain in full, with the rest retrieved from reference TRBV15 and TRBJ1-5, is DAMVIQNPRYQVTQFGKPVTLSCSQTLNHNVMYWYQQKSSQAPKLLFHYYDKDFNNEADTPDNFQSRRPNTSFCFLDIRSPGLGDTAMYLCATSRTGRQGTTQHFGDGTRLSIL.

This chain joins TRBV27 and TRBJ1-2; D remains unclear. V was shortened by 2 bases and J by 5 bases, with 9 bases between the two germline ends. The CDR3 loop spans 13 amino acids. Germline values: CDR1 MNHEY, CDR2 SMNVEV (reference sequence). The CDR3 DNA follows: TGTGCCAGCAGTTTAATCGGAGAGTATGGCTACACCTTC. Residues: CASSLIGEYGYTF.

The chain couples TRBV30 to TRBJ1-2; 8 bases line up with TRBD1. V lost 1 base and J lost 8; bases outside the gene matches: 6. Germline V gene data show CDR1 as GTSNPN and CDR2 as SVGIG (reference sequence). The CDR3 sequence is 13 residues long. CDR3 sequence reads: CAWSGSRDRGYTF. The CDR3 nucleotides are TGTGCCTGGAGTGGGTCGCGGGACAGGGGCTACACCTTC.

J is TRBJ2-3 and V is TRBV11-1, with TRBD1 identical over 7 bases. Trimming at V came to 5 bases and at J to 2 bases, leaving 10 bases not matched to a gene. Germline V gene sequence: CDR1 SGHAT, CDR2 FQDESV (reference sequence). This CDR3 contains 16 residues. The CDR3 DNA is TGTGCCAGCAGCACCGGGACAGTTCGGATCACAGATACGCAGTATTTT. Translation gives CASSTGTVRITDTQYF.

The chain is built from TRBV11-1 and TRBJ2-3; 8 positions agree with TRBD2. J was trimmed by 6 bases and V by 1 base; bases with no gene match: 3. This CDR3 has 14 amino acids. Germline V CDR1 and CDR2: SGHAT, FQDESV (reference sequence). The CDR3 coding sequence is TGTGCCAGCAGCTTAGGACTAGCGCCGGATACGCAGTATTTT. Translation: CASSLGLAPDTQYF. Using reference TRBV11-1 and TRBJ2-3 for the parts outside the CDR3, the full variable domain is EAEVAQSPRYKITEKSQAVAFWCDPISGHATLYWYRQILGQGPELLVQFQDESVVDDSQLPKDRFSAERLKGVDSTLKIQPAELGDSAMYLCASSLGLAPDTQYFGPGTRLTVL.

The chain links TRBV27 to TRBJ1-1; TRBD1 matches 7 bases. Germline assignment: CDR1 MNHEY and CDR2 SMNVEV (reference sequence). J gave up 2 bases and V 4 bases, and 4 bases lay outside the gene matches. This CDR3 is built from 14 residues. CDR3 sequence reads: CASSYDRANTEAFF. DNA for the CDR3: TGTGCCAGCAGTTACGACAGGGCAAACACTGAAGCTTTCTTT.

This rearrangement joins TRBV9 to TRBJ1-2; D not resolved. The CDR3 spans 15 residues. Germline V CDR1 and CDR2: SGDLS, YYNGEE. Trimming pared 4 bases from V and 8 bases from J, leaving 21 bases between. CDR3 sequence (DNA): TGTGCCAGCAGCCCAGGAAAGTTCCTTCTAAAGGGCTACACCTTC. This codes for CASSPGKFLLKGYTF.

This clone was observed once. CDR3 nucleotides: TGTGCCAGCAGCGTAAAAGGGGACACCCCCCTCCACTTT. Translating gives CASSVKGDTPLHF. The rearrangement links TRBV9 to TRBJ1-6, with D possibly being TRBD1 (6 bases). Trimming took off 1 base at V and 13 bases at J, with 12 bases between the two ends. The CDR3 has 13 residues. From germline, CDR1 is SGDLS and CDR2 YYNGEE.

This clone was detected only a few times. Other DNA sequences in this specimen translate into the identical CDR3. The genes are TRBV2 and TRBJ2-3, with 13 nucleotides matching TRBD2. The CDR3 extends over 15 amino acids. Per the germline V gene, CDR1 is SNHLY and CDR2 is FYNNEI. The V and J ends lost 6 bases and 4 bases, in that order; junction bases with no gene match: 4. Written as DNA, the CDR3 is TGTGCCAGCAGCGGCACTAGCGGGGGGGCAGATACGCAGTATTTT. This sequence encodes CASSGTSGGADTQYF.

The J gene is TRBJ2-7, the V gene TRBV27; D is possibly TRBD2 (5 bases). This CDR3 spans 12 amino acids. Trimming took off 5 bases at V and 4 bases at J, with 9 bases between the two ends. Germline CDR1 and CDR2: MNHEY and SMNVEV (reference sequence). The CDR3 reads CASSRGAYEQYF. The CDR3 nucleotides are TGTGCCAGCAGTCGGGGAGCGTACGAGCAGTACTTC.

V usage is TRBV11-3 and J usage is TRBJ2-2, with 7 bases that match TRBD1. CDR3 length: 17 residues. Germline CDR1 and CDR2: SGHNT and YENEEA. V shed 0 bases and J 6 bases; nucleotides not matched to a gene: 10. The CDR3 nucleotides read TGTGCCAGCAGCTTAGATCCGACAGGGACCATGGCCGGGGAGCTGTTTTTT. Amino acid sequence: CASSLDPTGTMAGELFF.

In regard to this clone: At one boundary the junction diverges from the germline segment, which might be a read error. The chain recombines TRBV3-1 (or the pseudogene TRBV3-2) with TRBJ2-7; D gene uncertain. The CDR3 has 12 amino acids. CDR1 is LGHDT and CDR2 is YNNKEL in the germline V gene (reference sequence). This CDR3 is CASSADTDDQYF. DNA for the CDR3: TGTGCCAGCAGCGCAGACACAGACGATCAGTACTTC.

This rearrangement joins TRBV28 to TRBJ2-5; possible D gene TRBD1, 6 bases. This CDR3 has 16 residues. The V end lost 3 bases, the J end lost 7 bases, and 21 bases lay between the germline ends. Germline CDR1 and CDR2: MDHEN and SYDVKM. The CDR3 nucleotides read TGTGCCAGCAGTTTTACTCAGGGGACCGTCGGCGGGACCCAGTACTTC. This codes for CASSFTQGTVGGTQYF.